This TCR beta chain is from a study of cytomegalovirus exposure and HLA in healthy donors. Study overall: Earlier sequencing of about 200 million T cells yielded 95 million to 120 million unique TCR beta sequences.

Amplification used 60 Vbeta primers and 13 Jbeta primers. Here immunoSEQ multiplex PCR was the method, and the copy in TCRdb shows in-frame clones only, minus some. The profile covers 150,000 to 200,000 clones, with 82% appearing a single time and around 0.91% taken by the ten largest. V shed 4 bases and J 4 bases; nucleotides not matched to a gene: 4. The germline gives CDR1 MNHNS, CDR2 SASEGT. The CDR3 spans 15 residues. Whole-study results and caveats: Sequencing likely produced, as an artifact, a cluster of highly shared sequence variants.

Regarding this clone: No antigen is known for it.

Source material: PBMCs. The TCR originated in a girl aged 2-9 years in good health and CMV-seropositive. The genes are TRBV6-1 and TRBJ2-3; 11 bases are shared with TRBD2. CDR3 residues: CASSALAGGPDTQYF. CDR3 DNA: TGTGCCAGCAGTGCCCTAGCGGGAGGACCAGATACGCAGTATTTT.